This TCR beta chain is drawn from a study of human T cells and chemical hapten exposure. Time point noted: patch test 3, about 24 weeks after DPC sensitization. Treatment defined: therapeutic diphenylcyclopropenone sensitization with weekly scalp DPC. Investigators collected blood before applying each patch test. Unfractionated whole blood served as the source for total RNA extraction. One entry per CDR3 protein results from TCRdb running MiXCR on the RACE reads. The sample lists fewer than 100,000 distinct CDR3 sequences, under 13% occurring once. Between the trimmed V and J ends, which lost 1 base and 1 base, there was a span of 5 bases. This CDR3 has 15 amino acids. The germline V gene encodes CDR1 SGHDN and CDR2 FVKESK. General study points: No alteration of TCRs above 1 in 1000 frequency was seen with DPC sensitization.

This clonotype was counted ten times or more. Its cognate antigen is unknown. This rearrangement joins TRBV14 to TRBJ2-6; D is undetermined. This TCR came from a woman between 25 and 40 years old with alopecia areata. Some clones in this sample may be carry-over from other donors' samples. This specimen was whole blood, taken in connection with sensitization to the hapten diphenylcyclopropenone (DPC). As DNA, the CDR3 is TGTGCCAGCAGCCAAGTAGGATCTGGGGCCAACGTCCTGACTTTC. Translated: CASSQVGSGANVLTF.